This T cell receptor beta chain was found in a study of Ad26.COV2.S vaccination and SARS-CoV-2 variants. Study conclusions and caveats: Possible underestimation of total T cell responses by the TCR breadth and depth analyses was noted. Spike-specific responses of CD8+ and CD4+ T cells were reported to display substantial breadth after vaccination.

TCRdb's copy holds only in-frame clones and misses some; the assay was immunoSEQ multiplex PCR. The sample gives around 100,000 clones, 82% of which show up once; approximately 15% is in the top ten. The CDR3 runs 15 residues. V was pared by 1 base and J by 0 bases, with 7 bases between. Germline lookup yields CDR1 SGHTA and CDR2 FQGNSA. This clone turned up a few times. Its antigen is currently unknown. The sequencing used peripheral blood, collected after recovery from COVID-19. The V call is TRBV7-2, the J call TRBJ1-5; D is ambiguous. This TCR was recovered from a human donor who had recovered from COVID-19. The CDR3 DNA sequence: TGTGCCAGCAGCTTAGGTCGAGGTAGCAATCAGCCCCAGCATTTT. As protein: CASSLGRGSNQPQHF.